This is a list of T cell receptor beta chains from one sample in a study of T cells in Graves' hyperthyroidism and ophthalmopathy. Each CDR3 protein gets one entry after TCRdb re-called the multiplex PCR reads with MiXCR. The sample yields fewer than 550,000 distinct CDR3 sequences, 15% to 18% seen once. Source material: blood. The receptors shown here come from a woman aged 18 to 35 with Graves' hyperthyroidism. The CDR3 runs from the conserved cysteine through the conserved F or W. D genes are given only for firm matches. Clone sizes are given selectively: once, few, many, or a class where the clone is expanded.

size | J | V | D | DNA | CDR3
many | TRBJ1-2 | TRBV3-1 | NA | TGTGCCAGCAGCCAAGCTCCCAGGGGATTGGACTATGGCTACACCTTC | CASSQAPRGLDYGYTF
few | TRBJ2-1 | TRBV9 | NA | TGTGCCAGCAGCGTAGGAGCAGCCGCATCCAATGAGCAGTTCTTC | CASSVGAAASNEQFF
many | TRBJ2-3 | TRBV27 | NA | TGTGCCAGCAGTTTAGTACAGCCGCCAGATACGCAGTATTTT | CASSLVQPPDTQYF
many | TRBJ2-2 | TRBV3-1 | NA | TGTGCCAGCAACCAAATGCAGAACACCGGGGAGCTGTTTTTT | CASNQMQNTGELFF
NA | TRBJ2-7 | TRBV29-1 | NA | TGCCGCCCTTCGGGGCCCTACGAGCAGTACTTC | CRPSGPYEQYF
few | TRBJ1-1 | TRBV27 | TRBD1 | TGTGCCAGCAGTTTACTGGACAGGGTGGGTAACACTGAAGCTTTCTTT | CASSLLDRVGNTEAFF
many | TRBJ2-2 | TRBV7-2 | NA | TGTGCCAGCAGCTTAGAGCCAGGGATGGTGTCGACCGGGGAGCTGTTTTTT | CASSLEPGMVSTGELFF
few | TRBJ2-7 | TRBV15 | TRBD2 | TGTGCCACCAGCAGAGATGTGGGACTAGTCGGAGGCGAGCAGTACTTC | CATSRDVGLVGGEQYF
NA | TRBJ2-3 | TRBV13 | NA | TGTGCCAGCAAGGGTCCGAGGAGGGCAGATACGCAGTATTTT | CASKGPRRADTQYF
NA | TRBJ2-2 | TRBV7-3 | NA | TGTGCCAGCAGTACCGGGGGGCTGGGTCAAAACACCGGGGAGCTGTTTTTT | CASSTGGLGQNTGELFF
NA | TRBJ2-1 | TRBV6-4 | TRBD2 | TGTGCCAGCAGTGCCCCACTTAGCGGGAGCTCCTACAATGAGCAGTTCTTC | CASSAPLSGSSYNEQFF
NA | TRBJ2-2 | TRBV28 | TRBD2 | TGTGCCAGCAGTTTATTTGAGTTGGTTAGCGGGGAGAACACCGGGGAGCTGTTTTTT | CASSLFELVSGENTGELFF
many | TRBJ1-6 | TRBV12-3/TRBV12-4 | NA | TGTGCCAGCAGTCACAGTGACGATAATTCACCCCTCCACTTT | CASSHSDDNSPLHF
many | TRBJ2-5 | TRBV20-1 | NA | TGCAGTGCTAGGGACAAATCCCGGACCTCCCCGGCGGAGACCCAGTACTTC | CSARDKSRTSPAETQYF
NA | TRBJ2-1 | TRBV9 | TRBD2 | TGTGCCAGCAGTTTAACTAGCGGAGGGGGGGAGCAGTTCTTC | CASSLTSGGGEQFF
many | TRBJ1-6 | TRBV9 | NA | TGTGCCAGCAGCGCCGGGAGGGATCCTAATTCACCCCTCCACTTT | CASSAGRDPNSPLHF
many | TRBJ2-1 | TRBV7-3 | TRBD2 | TGTGCCAGCAGCTCGTTGGGGGCGGGGGGGGATGAGCAGTTCTTC | CASSSLGAGGDEQFF
many | TRBJ1-1 | TRBV12-3/TRBV12-4 | NA | TGTGCCAGCGGAGCCTCAGGGCGGAACACTGAAGCTTTCTTT | CASGASGRNTEAFF
many | TRBJ1-1 | TRBV12-3/TRBV12-4 | NA | TGTGCCAGCAGTCCATCACAGGGAATGAACACTGAAGCTTTCTTT | CASSPSQGMNTEAFF
NA | TRBJ2-3 | TRBV30 | NA | TGTGCCTGGAGGGGGCCAGATACGCAGTATTTT | CAWRGPDTQYF
many | TRBJ2-7 | TRBV6-1 | NA | TGTGCCAGCAGTTACTGGGGACGGGGGCCCACCGAGCAGTACTTC | CASSYWGRGPTEQYF
NA | TRBJ2-1 | TRBV9 | TRBD2 | TGTGCCAGCAGCGTAGGTAGACTAGCGGGAGGGCCGGGCAATGAGCAGTTCTTC | CASSVGRLAGGPGNEQFF
many | TRBJ1-2 | TRBV20-1 | NA | TGCAGTGCTCGCCCTCCGACAGGTCTCTATGGCTACACCTTC | CSARPPTGLYGYTF
many | TRBJ1-2 | TRBV28 | NA | TGTGCCAGCAGTTTGGGGGTGGGTGGCATCTATGGCTACACCTTC | CASSLGVGGIYGYTF
many | TRBJ2-1 | TRBV27 | TRBD2 | TGTGCCAGCAGTTTATTGGCTAGCGGGGCCCATGAGCAGTTCTTC | CASSLLASGAHEQFF
NA | TRBJ1-1 | TRBV5-1 | NA | TGCGCCAGCAGCTCCGTCGGGGGCACTGAAGCTTTCTTT | CASSSVGGTEAFF